This T cell receptor beta chain derives from a study of siplizumab effects on memory and regulatory T cells. Study outcomes and limitations: Most alloreactive clones went unmapped to unstimulated subsets; only a minor fraction mapped. Roughly 75-97% of proliferating clones (CD4+ or CD8+) could not be assigned a naive or memory phenotype. The study found naive T cells seemingly more diverse than memory cells and seemingly major alloresponse contributors.

This CDR3 spans 15 amino acids. The germline V and J ends were trimmed by 9 bases and 0 bases, with 15 bases remaining between them. The germline CDR1 and CDR2 sequences are LNHDA and SQIVND (reference sequence). Around 100,000 TCR templates per sample were assayed. Libraries were prepared by immunoSEQ multiplex PCR; TCRdb keeps only in-frame clonotypes and omits some of them. The sample has about 100,000 clones, around 94% seen once. A note on this clone: What it binds is not known.

The TCR sequence derives from a human donor in good health. V gene TRBV19 combines with J gene TRBJ2-1, with D maybe TRBD1 (5 bases). The source material was non-Treg CD4+ T cells sorted from blood. The CDR3 protein is CASAKQESSYNEQFF. The CDR3 DNA follows: TGTGCCAGCGCAAAACAGGAGAGCTCCTACAATGAGCAGTTCTTC.